The 11 T cell receptor beta chains below come from one sample, sequenced in a study of blood T cell repertoires in COVID-19. Measured with immunoSEQ multiplex PCR; TCRdb has only the in-frame clones, and not every one. The sample yields just over 90,000 clones, 90% seen once. The sample was peripheral blood. Receptors were obtained from a human donor with active COVID-19. The donor label of this sample is uncertain.

The rearrangement links TRBV27 to TRBJ2-7, with TRBD1 matching over 7 bases. The germline V gene has CDR1 MNHEY and CDR2 SMNVEV (reference sequence). The CDR3 covers 16 residues. The trim removed 5 bases at V and 2 bases at J, leaving 12 bases unmatched. CDR3 protein: CASSLISGTATYEQYF. The CDR3 DNA is TGTGCCAGCAGTCTAATCTCCGGGACAGCAACCTACGAGCAGTACTTC.

The chain employs TRBV15 and TRBJ2-7, with 7 positions matching TRBD2. The CDR3 runs 14 residues. The V segment lost 1 base and the J segment 5 bases; nucleotides outside the gene matches: 5. The V gene's germline CDR1 is LNHNV and CDR2 YYDKDF (reference sequence). The CDR3 sequence is CATSRGRGVNEQYF. The DNA of the CDR3 is TGTGCCACCAGCAGAGGCCGGGGGGTAAACGAGCAGTACTTC.

The V call is TRBV6-6, the J call TRBJ1-1, with TRBD1 as a possible D gene (6 bases). The CDR3 sequence is 13 residues long. Trimming left V 6 bases short and J 1 base short, with 9 bases between. Germline lookup yields CDR1 MNHNY and CDR2 SVGAGI (reference sequence). CDR3: CASREQGNTEAFF. In nucleotides, the CDR3 is TGTGCCAGCAGGGAACAGGGGAACACTGAAGCTTTCTTT.

This clone showed up just once. The rearrangement uses TRBV7-2 and TRBJ2-3, with 8 bases aligning to TRBD1. The germline CDR1 and CDR2 sequences are SGHTA and FQGNSA. V lost 5 bases to trimming and J lost 1 base; unmatched junction nucleotides: 5. The CDR3 covers 15 residues. In nucleotides, the CDR3 is TGTGCCAGCAGCAAAGACAGGGGAGGCACAGATACGCAGTATTTT. Protein product: CASSKDRGGTDTQYF. The variable domain in full, completed from reference TRBV7-2 and TRBJ2-3, reads GAGVSQSPSNKVTEKGKDVELRCDPISGHTALYWYRQSLGQGLEFLIYFQGNSAPDKSGLPSDRFSAERTGGSVSTLTIQRTQQEDSAVYLCASSKDRGGTDTQYFGPGTRLTVL.

The V gene is TRBV5-1, the J gene TRBJ2-1; D is uncertain. V was trimmed by 4 bases and J by 10 bases, leaving 15 bases between them. From germline, CDR1 is SGHRS and CDR2 YFSETQ. The CDR3 extends over 13 amino acids. CDR3 DNA: TGCGCCAGCAGCCCCGTGGCCGCGGAAGAGCAGTTCTTC. It yields the protein CASSPVAAEEQFF.

The rearrangement uses TRBV5-1 and TRBJ2-2; 8 bases agree with TRBD1. The V gene end was trimmed by 4 bases and the J gene end by 1 base; junction bases not matched to a gene: 0. Germline V gives CDR1 SGHRS, CDR2 YFSETQ. The CDR3 length is 14 residues. The CDR3 DNA reads as TGCGCCAGCAGCGGACAGGGGAACACCGGGGAGCTGTTTTTT. This codes for CASSGQGNTGELFF.

V usage is TRBV5-4 and J usage is TRBJ2-7; 9 bases fit TRBD1. Trimming at V came to 4 bases and at J to 1 base, leaving 12 bases not matched to a gene. The CDR3 spans 17 residues. Germline-derived CDR1 and CDR2 are SGHNT and YYREEE (reference sequence). CDR3 protein: CASSAGTGSWLSYEQYF. The DNA for the CDR3 is TGTGCCAGCAGCGCCGGGACAGGGTCTTGGTTATCCTACGAGCAGTACTTC.

This clone was found a few times. The CDR3 protein is CASSELAGEADTQYF. CDR3 coding DNA: TGTGCCAGCAGTGAACTAGCGGGGGAGGCAGATACGCAGTATTTT. This chain uses TRBV6-1 with TRBJ2-3, with 10 bases identical to TRBD2. The junction had 3 bases not matched to a gene; V was cut back by 2 bases and J by 4 bases. The germline V gene has CDR1 MNHNS and CDR2 SASEGT. The CDR3 extends over 15 amino acids.

DNA of the CDR3: TGTGCCAGCAGCCCACTCACAGGTACCGGTGGCTACACCTTC. Translating it yields CASSPLTGTGGYTF. The V gene is TRBV3-1 (or the pseudogene TRBV3-2), the J gene TRBJ1-2; D is possibly TRBD1 (5 bases). V lost 4 bases to trimming and J lost 7 bases, with 16 bases between them. Germline CDR1 reads LGHDT; CDR2 reads YNNKEL (reference sequence). The CDR3 has 14 amino acids.

This clone was counted once. The gene calls are TRBV14 and TRBJ1-3; a possible D gene is TRBD1 (6 bases). The CDR3 covers 17 residues. The V gene's germline CDR1 is SGHDN and CDR2 FVKESK. Deletions cut 1 base from V and 4 bases from J, with 17 bases between. The CDR3 sequence is CASSQVSGATFGNTIYF. DNA of the CDR3: TGTGCCAGCAGCCAAGTGTCAGGGGCTACTTTCGGAAACACCATATATTTT.

The V call is TRBV28, the J call TRBJ1-3; D is perhaps TRBD1 (5 bases). The V end was cut by 1 base, the J end by 4 bases, with 17 bases between. This CDR3 has 17 amino acids. Germline V lookup: CDR1 MDHEN, CDR2 SYDVKM. CDR3 protein: CASSLFRYAGPGNTIYF. DNA for the CDR3: TGTGCCAGCAGTTTATTTAGGTACGCGGGACCGGGAAACACCATATATTTT. The variable domain in full, completed from reference TRBV28 and TRBJ1-3, reads DVKVTQSSRYLVKRTGEKVFLECVQDMDHENMFWYRQDPGLGLRLIYFSYDVKMKEKGDIPEGYSVSREKKERFSLILESASTNQTSMYLCASSLFRYAGPGNTIYFGEGSWLTVV.